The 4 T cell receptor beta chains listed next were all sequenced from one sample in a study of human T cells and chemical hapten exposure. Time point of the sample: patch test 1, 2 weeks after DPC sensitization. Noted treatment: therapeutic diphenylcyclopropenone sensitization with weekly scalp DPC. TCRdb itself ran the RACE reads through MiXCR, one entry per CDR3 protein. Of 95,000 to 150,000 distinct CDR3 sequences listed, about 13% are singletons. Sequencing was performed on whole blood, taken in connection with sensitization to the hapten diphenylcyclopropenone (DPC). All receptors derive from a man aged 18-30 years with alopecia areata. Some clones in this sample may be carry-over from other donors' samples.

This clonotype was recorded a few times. DNA of the CDR3: TGCGCCAGCAGCCAAGTTGGCATAACTAATGAAAAACTGTTTTTT. The encoded protein is CASSQVGITNEKLFF. This rearrangement joins TRBV4-1 to TRBJ1-4; D is undetermined. The V gene lost 1 base and the J gene lost 1 base, with 7 bases spanning the gap. The CDR3 consists of 15 residues. Germline CDR1 MGHRA, CDR2 YSYEKL.

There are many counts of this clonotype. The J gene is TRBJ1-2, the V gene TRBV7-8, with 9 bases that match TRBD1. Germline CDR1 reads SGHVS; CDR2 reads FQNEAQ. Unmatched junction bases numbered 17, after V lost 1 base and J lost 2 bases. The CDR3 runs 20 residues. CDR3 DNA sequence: TGTGCCAGCAGCTTAGATTTCGTAGGGACAGGGACAATGAAGAACTATGGCTACACCTTC. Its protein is CASSLDFVGTGTMKNYGYTF.

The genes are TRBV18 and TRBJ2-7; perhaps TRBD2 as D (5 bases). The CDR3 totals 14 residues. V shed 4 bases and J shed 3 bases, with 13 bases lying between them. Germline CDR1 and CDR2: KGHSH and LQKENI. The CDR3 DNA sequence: TGTGCCAGCTCACATTCGGACTCCAACTACGAGCAGTACGTC. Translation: CASSHSDSNYEQYV.

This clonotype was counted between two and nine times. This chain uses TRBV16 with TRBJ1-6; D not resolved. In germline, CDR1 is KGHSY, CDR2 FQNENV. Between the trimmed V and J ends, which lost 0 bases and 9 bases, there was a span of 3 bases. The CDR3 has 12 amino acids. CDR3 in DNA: TGTGCCAGCAGCCAATCTAGTTCACCCCTCCACTTT. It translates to CASSQSSSPLHF.